Each of the 23 T cell receptor beta chains below was sequenced from the same sample in a study of T cell changes during pregnancy in multiple sclerosis. Sequenced by immunoSEQ multiplex PCR; TCRdb stores in-frame clones only, minus some. The repertoire holds about 92,000 clones, with 90% to 95% as singletons. This material consisted of peripheral blood, taken in the third trimester of pregnancy. The receptors come from a female donor with multiple sclerosis, enrolled in a pregnancy study.

The rearrangement links TRBV4-1 to TRBJ2-1; D may be TRBD1 (5 bases). There are 15 residues in the CDR3. The germline V gene encodes CDR1 MGHRA and CDR2 YSYEKL. Between the trimmed V and J ends, which lost 1 base and 1 base, there was a span of 8 bases. This CDR3 reads CASSQGAGSYNEQFF. In nucleotides, the CDR3 is TGCGCCAGCAGCCAAGGGGCAGGGTCCTACAATGAGCAGTTCTTC.

The genes are TRBV5-1 and TRBJ2-3; the match to TRBD2 covers 7 bases. The germline CDR1 and CDR2 sequences are SGHRS and YFSETQ. This CDR3 spans 14 amino acids. Losses at the gene ends were 4 bases for V and 6 bases for J; bases not matched to a gene: 8. For the CDR3, the DNA is TGCGCCAGCAGCCCGGGACTAAATGGGGATACGCAGTATTTT. It specifies CASSPGLNGDTQYF.

The chain employs TRBV20-1 and TRBJ2-7; no definite D call. The V end lost 0 bases, the J end lost 3 bases, and 3 bases lay between the germline ends. CDR1 is DFQATT, CDR2 SNEGSKA, per germline (reference sequence). The CDR3 is 11 residues long. The CDR3 DNA follows: TGCAGTGCTAGAGAACACTACGAGCAGTACTTC. Protein sequence: CSAREHYEQYF.

This rearrangement joins TRBV29-1 to TRBJ2-3; 8 bases are shared with TRBD1. Germline trimming cut 5 bases from V and 1 base from J; bases unmatched to any gene: 11. Germline CDR1 is SQVTM and CDR2 is ANQGSEA. The CDR3 has 16 amino acids. The CDR3 reads CSVRTGTFLGTDTQYF. CDR3 in DNA: TGCAGCGTTCGGACAGGGACCTTTCTAGGCACAGATACGCAGTATTTT.

The chain is built from TRBV25-1 and TRBJ1-1; a weak D match, TRBD1 (5 bases). Germline V gene data show CDR1 as MGHDK and CDR2 as SYGVNS. The CDR3 is 15 amino acids. The ends were cut back, 4 bases at V and 1 base at J, with 13 bases in the middle. CDR3 sequence: CASSVPGLSNTEAFF. In DNA form, the CDR3 reads TGTGCCAGCAGTGTCCCAGGGTTGTCGAACACTGAAGCTTTCTTT.

The rearrangement joins TRBV5-3 to TRBJ1-5, with D hard to call. TRBV5-3 is noted as an ORF with a role that remains uncertain. The CDR3 loop spans 15 amino acids. V lost 6 bases and J lost 4, with 17 bases in between. For the CDR3, the DNA is TGTGCCAGAACCGCGACACAACGGCAAAATCAGCCCCAGCATTTT. Translating it yields CARTATQRQNQPQHF.

The V and J genes are TRBV18 and TRBJ2-5; possibly TRBD2 for D (5 bases). Looked up from germline, CDR1 is KGHSH and CDR2 is LQKENI. V lost 2 bases and J 5 bases, leaving 12 bases between the germline ends. The CDR3 runs 14 residues. The CDR3 DNA reads TGTGCCAGCTCACCATTAGGGAGTGGCGAGACCCAGTACTTC. Its protein product is CASSPLGSGETQYF.

V and J are TRBV29-1 and TRBJ2-1; perhaps TRBD2 as D (6 bases). The CDR3 totals 12 residues. Trimming cost V 7 bases and J 13 bases, with 20 bases left between them. Looked up from germline, CDR1 is SQVTM and CDR2 is ANQGSEA. The CDR3: CSGGVGERGQFF. The CDR3 DNA sequence: TGCAGCGGGGGGGTAGGAGAGAGAGGACAGTTCTTC.

The chain is built from TRBV5-1 and TRBJ2-5, with TRBD2 identical over 9 bases. Germline CDR1 reads SGHRS; CDR2 reads YFSETQ. The CDR3 consists of 14 residues. V was pared by 4 bases and J by 1 base, with 2 bases of the junction left unmatched. The CDR3 bases are TGCGCCAGCAGCCCGGGACTAGCCCAAGAGACCCAGTACTTC. Translated: CASSPGLAQETQYF.

The chain carries TRBV18 and TRBJ1-2; 9 nucleotides agree with TRBD1. The CDR3 consists of 13 residues. Trimming removed 2 bases from V and 8 bases from J; junction bases left unmatched: 3. CDR1 is KGHSH, CDR2 LQKENI, per germline. CDR3 in DNA: TGTGCCAGCTCACCATGGGACAGGGTAGGCTACACCTTC. Translation gives CASSPWDRVGYTF.

This sequence joins TRBV14 and TRBJ2-1; weak D call: TRBD1 (5 bases). The CDR3 spans 17 residues. The germline gives CDR1 SGHDN, CDR2 FVKESK. Trimming left V 1 base short and J 0 bases short, with 13 bases between. CDR3 loop: CASSQGPTVSSYNEQFF. CDR3 DNA: TGTGCCAGCAGCCAAGGACCGACAGTCAGCTCCTACAATGAGCAGTTCTTC.

The chain has TRBV29-1 and TRBJ2-3; D call uncertain. This CDR3 is built from 12 residues. Germline CDR1 and CDR2: SQVTM and ANQGSEA. V was trimmed by 4 bases and J by 0 bases, leaving 5 bases between them. The CDR3 protein is CSVVFSTDTQYF. The CDR3, as DNA: TGCAGCGTTGTCTTCAGCACAGATACGCAGTATTTT.

The V gene is TRBV5-1, the J gene TRBJ2-1; the match to TRBD1 covers 7 bases. CDR1 is SGHRS, CDR2 YFSETQ, per germline. V lost 0 bases, J lost 7 bases, and 4 bases stayed unmatched. The CDR3 is 14 amino acids. The CDR3 loop is CASSLGPQGNEQFF. As DNA, the CDR3 is TGCGCCAGCAGCTTGGGTCCACAGGGGAATGAGCAGTTCTTC.

This rearrangement joins TRBV5-6 to TRBJ1-2; D gene ambiguous. V was clipped by 0 bases and J by 3 bases, with 9 bases between them. The CDR3 contains 14 residues. CDR1 and CDR2 (germline): SGHDT, YYEEEE. CDR3 coding DNA: TGTGCCAGCAGCTTGGGAGGTACCGACTATGGCTACACCTTC. The encoded protein is CASSLGGTDYGYTF.

V usage is TRBV7-9 and J usage is TRBJ1-4, with TRBD1 identical over 7 bases. CDR1 and CDR2 (germline): SEHNR, FQNEAQ (reference sequence). Trimming took 6 bases from V and 8 from J; bases not matched to a gene: 12. This CDR3 contains 15 residues. For the CDR3, the DNA is TGTGCCAGCAGACCGAGGGGGCCCGATCCCGAAAAACTGTTTTTT. Residues: CASRPRGPDPEKLFF.

The rearrangement links TRBV5-1 to TRBJ2-7, with 7 positions matching TRBD2. With 4 bases clipped from V and 2 bases from J, the junction kept 12 bases outside the gene matches. The CDR3 length is 16 residues. Germline V gene lookup returns CDR1 SGHRS and CDR2 YFSETQ. CDR3 residues: CASSTEYPGTTYEQYF. The CDR3 coding sequence is TGCGCCAGCAGCACCGAATACCCCGGGACTACCTACGAGCAGTACTTC.

The table lists this clone with a few counts. This chain uses TRBV13 with TRBJ2-1; D unresolved. The CDR3 contains 12 residues. V dropped 3 bases and J dropped 4 bases, with 4 bases sitting between them. CDR1 and CDR2 from the germline V gene are PRHDT and FYEKMQ (reference sequence). The CDR3 loop reads CASSFPYNEQFF. CDR3 in DNA: TGTGCCAGCAGCTTCCCATACAATGAGCAGTTCTTC.

This clone was seen only once. One end of the junction fails to match germline, which may point to a read error. This chain links TRBV7-7 with TRBJ2-5, with TRBD2 matching over 10 bases. The CDR3 is made up of 16 amino acids. The germline gives CDR1 SSHAT, CDR2 FNYEAQ (reference sequence). The CDR3 reads CASSLGSSGSGETQYF. CDR3 bases: TGTGCTAGCAGCTTAGGCTCTAGCGGGAGCGGTGAGACCCAGTACTTC.

This sequence joins TRBV6-1 and TRBJ1-2, with 7 bases lining up with TRBD1. V trimming: 3 bases; J trimming: 4 bases; junction bases outside the gene matches: 11. This CDR3 has 16 residues. Germline-derived CDR1 and CDR2 are MNHNS and SASEGT. This CDR3 reads CASSETTHSGGYGYTF. CDR3 DNA: TGTGCCAGCAGTGAGACGACCCACTCAGGGGGCTATGGCTACACCTTC.

The chain recombines TRBV28 with TRBJ2-5; tentative D call: TRBD1 (5 bases). Germline V gives CDR1 MDHEN, CDR2 SYDVKM. Deletions cut 6 bases from V and 4 bases from J, with 12 bases between. The CDR3 covers 13 residues. The CDR3 here is CASRQVGRETQYF. CDR3 in DNA: TGTGCCAGCAGACAGGTGGGAAGAGAGACCCAGTACTTC.

The chain is built from TRBV6-5 and TRBJ2-3; D not certain. Germline V gene lookup returns CDR1 MNHEY and CDR2 SVGAGI. This CDR3 is built from 14 residues. Trimming removed 4 bases at V and 8 bases at J, with 16 bases between. CDR3 bases: TGTGCCAGCAGTTCGACCACACCGGCAGGTACGCAGTATTTT. Protein sequence: CASSSTTPAGTQYF.

The CDR3 reads CASLEGKIGTGELFF. DNA of the CDR3: TGTGCCAGCTTAGAGGGTAAAATCGGGACCGGGGAGCTGTTTTTT. V and J are TRBV5-6 and TRBJ2-2; TRBD2 might be the D (5 bases). V shed 7 bases and J shed 5 bases, with 18 bases lying between them. In germline, CDR1 is SGHDT, CDR2 YYEEEE. This CDR3 region has 15 residues.

CDR3 nucleotide sequence: TGTGCCAGCGCAAAGACACAGCTGGCCTACTCTGGGGCCAACGTCCTGACTTTC. This encodes CASAKTQLAYSGANVLTF. The V call is TRBV19, the J call TRBJ2-6; D call uncertain. The germline V gene encodes CDR1 LNHDA and CDR2 SQIVND (reference sequence). The ends were cut back, 9 bases at V and 0 bases at J, with 21 bases in the middle. This CDR3 has 18 amino acids.